The rows below give T cell receptor beta chains drawn from one sample of a study of cytomegalovirus exposure and HLA in healthy donors. Produced via immunoSEQ multiplex PCR; TCRdb's table is partial and in-frame only. The sample has around 190,000 clones, about four fifths seen once; the top ten hold roughly 1.5%. Sequenced input: PBMCs. The receptors here all came from a woman aged 50 to 65 in good health and CMV-seronegative. The CDR3 runs from the conserved cysteine through the conserved F or W. D genes are given only for firm matches. Not all rows give a size; the values are once, few, many and, for expanded clones, a class.

v_call	j_call	d_call	clone_size	cdr3_aa	cdr3_nt
TRBV6-5	TRBJ2-2	TRBD1	.	CASSYSETGNAGELFF	TGTGCCAGCAGTTACTCGGAGACAGGGAATGCCGGGGAGCTGTTTTTT
TRBV6-5	TRBJ1-1	.	.	CASSYSRRDEAFF	TGTGCCAGCAGTTACTCGAGACGGGATGAAGCTTTCTTT
TRBV27	TRBJ2-2	.	.	CASSPRTIPGELFF	TGTGCCAGCAGTCCCCGGACTATCCCCGGGGAGCTGTTTTTT
TRBV11-2	TRBJ2-1	.	.	CASSLGGGGAIDEQFF	TGTGCCAGCAGCTTAGGCGGAGGGGGGGCCATAGATGAGCAGTTCTTC
TRBV18	TRBJ1-4	.	.	CASSPMREGSEEKLFF	TGTGCCAGCTCACCAATGCGCGAGGGCTCGGAGGAAAAACTGTTTTTT
TRBV6-1	TRBJ2-1	.	few	CASSEAGGPQEQFF	TGTGCCAGCAGTGAAGCGGGGGGGCCCCAAGAGCAGTTCTTC
TRBV2	TRBJ2-5	.	.	CAIYERGKQETQYF	TGTGCCATTTACGAACGGGGGAAGCAAGAGACCCAGTACTTC
TRBV7-7	TRBJ2-2	TRBD2	.	CASSLSSGGSGELFF	TGTGCTAGCAGCTTATCTAGCGGGGGGTCCGGGGAGCTGTTTTTT
TRBV5-1	TRBJ1-2	TRBD1	.	CASSLEGTGYYGYTF	TGCGCCAGCAGCTTGGAAGGGACAGGGTACTATGGCTACACCTTC
TRBV5-1	TRBJ1-1	.	.	CASSLGRLALNTEAFF	TGCGCCAGCAGCCTTGGGCGCTTGGCTTTGAACACTGAAGCTTTCTTT
TRBV7-3	TRBJ2-1	TRBD2	.	CASSLASSGFNEQFF	TGTGCCAGCAGCTTAGCGTCTAGCGGGTTCAATGAGCAGTTCTTC
TRBV5-1	TRBJ1-3	.	.	CASSLEWGWDTIYF	TGCGCCAGCAGCTTGGAGTGGGGCTGGGACACCATATATTTT
TRBV2	TRBJ2-7	.	.	CASSERRISYEQYF	TGTGCCAGCAGTGAGAGGCGGATCTCCTACGAGCAGTACTTC
TRBV25-1	TRBJ2-1	TRBD2	few	CASSSLRGTSSRIHEQFF	TGTGCCAGCAGCAGCCTACGCGGGACTAGCAGTCGCATCCATGAGCAGTTCTTC
TRBV18	TRBJ1-1	.	.	CASSPGMGEAFF	TGTGCCAGCTCACCGGGTATGGGCGAAGCTTTCTTT
TRBV4-2	TRBJ1-2	TRBD1	.	CASSQATGPEFGCTF	TGTGCCAGCAGCCAAGCGACAGGGCCGGAGTTTGGCTGCACCTTC
TRBV7-2	TRBJ1-1	TRBD1	few	CASSPGQGGTEAFF	TGTGCCAGCAGCCCGGGACAGGGAGGGACTGAAGCTTTCTTT
TRBV6-5	TRBJ2-2	TRBD2	.	CASRSPAGEGGELFF	TGTGCCAGCAGGTCACCAGCGGGAGAGGGCGGGGAGCTGTTTTTT
TRBV6-5	TRBJ1-3	TRBD1	.	CASSDPATGVNTIYF	TGTGCCAGCAGCGACCCAGCGACAGGGGTAAACACCATATATTTT
TRBV5-1	TRBJ2-1	TRBD2	.	CASSLGLAGGPKFF	TGCGCCAGCAGCTTGGGGCTAGCGGGAGGGCCGAAGTTCTTC
TRBV10-3	TRBJ2-7	TRBD1	.	CAISESGTAYSYEQYF	TGTGCCATCAGTGAGTCGGGGACAGCATACTCCTACGAGCAGTACTTC
TRBV2	TRBJ1-2	.	.	CASYGQIYGYAF	TGTGCCAGCTACGGACAGATCTATGGCTACGCCTTC
TRBV5-1	TRBJ1-1	TRBD1	.	CASSLALGQGGGTEAFF	TGCGCCAGCAGCTTGGCCCTGGGACAGGGAGGGGGGACTGAAGCTTTCTTT
TRBV6-6	TRBJ1-5	.	.	CASSYSRASNQPQHF	TGTGCCAGCAGTTACTCGAGGGCCAGCAATCAGCCCCAGCATTTT
TRBV6-5	TRBJ2-1	TRBD2	.	CASRLAAYNEQFF	TGTGCCAGCAGACTAGCGGCCTACAATGAGCAGTTCTTC
TRBV5-1	TRBJ1-6	.	.	CASSLVASSGPPLHF	TGCGCCAGCAGCTTGGTCGCCAGTTCGGGTCCACCCCTCCACTTT
TRBV7-9	TRBJ2-7	.	.	CASSVRGFEQYF	TGTGCCAGCAGCGTCAGGGGTTTCGAGCAGTACTTC
TRBV7-2	TRBJ2-7	TRBD1	.	CASSFRQGPYEQYF	TGTGCCAGCAGCTTCCGACAGGGTCCCTACGAGCAGTACTTC
TRBV28	TRBJ1-1	.	.	CASGTVNTEAFF	TGTGCCAGCGGAACAGTCAACACTGAAGCTTTCTTT
TRBV11-2	TRBJ1-1	TRBD1	once	CASSLTGGMNTEAFF	TGTGCCAGCAGCTTGACAGGGGGCATGAACACTGAAGCTTTCTTT
TRBV2	TRBJ2-3	.	few	CASSEALSAPGWGDTQYF	TGTGCCAGCAGTGAAGCGCTTAGTGCACCGGGGTGGGGAGATACGCAGTATTTT
TRBV19	TRBJ1-2	TRBD1	.	CASSIGTGGTVKEPSNYGYTF	TGTGCCAGTAGTATTGGGACAGGGGGCACCGTTAAAGAACCTTCTAACTATGGCTACACCTTC
TRBV5-1	TRBJ1-4	.	.	CASSLVGPGEKLFF	TGCGCCAGCAGCTTGGTTGGGCCCGGTGAAAAACTGTTTTTT
TRBV27	TRBJ2-7	TRBD1	.	CASRSGTDYEQYF	TGTGCCAGCAGATCCGGGACAGATTACGAGCAGTACTTC
TRBV6-5	TRBJ2-3	.	few	CASSTRSSGTDTQYF	TGTGCCAGCAGCACCCGGTCTAGCGGCACAGATACGCAGTATTTT
TRBV28	TRBJ2-3	.	.	CASSLGLSTQYF	TGTGCCAGCAGTTTAGGACTATCTACGCAGTATTTT
TRBV6-5	TRBJ1-5	TRBD1	.	CASSLDRGSQPQHF	TGTGCCAGCAGCTTGGACAGGGGAAGTCAGCCCCAGCATTTT
TRBV11-3	TRBJ2-2	TRBD2	.	CASSYSGTRIGELFF	TGTGCCAGCAGCTACTCTGGGACTAGAATCGGGGAGCTGTTTTTT
TRBV5-5	TRBJ2-5	TRBD2	.	CASSLAGLAGGETQYF	TGTGCCAGCAGCCTGGCGGGGCTAGCGGGGGGGGAGACCCAGTACTTC
TRBV25-1	TRBJ2-3	.	.	CASSAGLNTDTQYF	TGTGCCAGCAGTGCGGGACTTAACACAGATACGCAGTATTTT
TRBV14	TRBJ2-3	TRBD2	.	CASSKRGSITDTQYF	TGTGCCAGCAGCAAGCGCGGGAGTATCACAGATACGCAGTATTTT
TRBV6-6	TRBJ2-7	.	.	CASSPLLTSPYEQYF	TGTGCCAGCAGTCCACTTCTGACTAGTCCCTACGAGCAGTACTTC
TRBV27	TRBJ1-3	.	.	CASSTADSGNTIYF	TGTGCCAGCAGTACCGCGGACTCTGGAAACACCATATATTTT
TRBV20-1	TRBJ1-2	.	.	CSALPRGSYTF	TGCAGTGCTTTACCCCGGGGGAGCTACACCTTC
TRBV7-3	TRBJ2-6	.	.	CASSPVKRTSGANVLTF	TGTGCCAGCAGCCCCGTTAAGCGGACCTCTGGGGCCAACGTCCTGACTTTC
TRBV10-3	TRBJ2-7	TRBD1	.	CAINPGGQTYEQYF	TGTGCCATCAACCCTGGGGGACAGACCTACGAGCAGTACTTC
TRBV29-1	TRBJ2-3	TRBD1	few	CSVEEGTGHTDTQYF	TGCAGCGTTGAAGAAGGGACAGGGCACACAGATACGCAGTATTTT
TRBV7-2	TRBJ1-6	.	.	CASSLGQNSPLHF	TGTGCCAGCAGCCTAGGACAGAATTCACCCCTCCACTTT
TRBV7-9	TRBJ2-1	TRBD2	.	CASSRGFGGDNEQFF	TGTGCCAGCAGCCGGGGATTTGGGGGGGACAATGAGCAGTTCTTC
TRBV11-2	TRBJ2-5	.	.	CASSSNSQETQYF	TGTGCCAGCAGCTCAAACAGCCAAGAGACCCAGTACTTC
TRBV10-3	TRBJ2-3	TRBD1	.	CAIRDRVKSTDTQYF	TGTGCCATTCGGGACAGGGTGAAGAGCACAGATACGCAGTATTTT
TRBV11-3	TRBJ1-1	.	.	CASSPSRTATEAFF	TGTGCCAGCAGCCCTTCCAGGACAGCCACTGAAGCTTTCTTT
TRBV5-1	TRBJ1-1	.	.	CASSREVGWVRTEAFF	TGCGCCAGCAGCCGGGAGGTCGGATGGGTACGGACTGAAGCTTTCTTT
TRBV10-2	TRBJ2-7	TRBD1	.	CASSRGTGGYEQYF	TGCGCCAGCAGTAGGGGGACAGGGGGGTACGAGCAGTACTTC
TRBV25-1	TRBJ2-3	.	.	CASSLEGPTDTQYF	TGTGCCAGCAGTCTTGAGGGTCCCACAGATACGCAGTATTTT
TRBV7-2	TRBJ2-2	TRBD2	.	CASSMGLAGVTGELFF	TGTGCCAGCAGCATGGGACTAGCGGGAGTTACCGGGGAGCTGTTTTTT
TRBV9	TRBJ1-6	TRBD1	.	CASSPRTGGSSPLHF	TGTGCCAGCAGCCCACGGACAGGGGGCTCTTCACCCCTCCACTTT
TRBV7-9	TRBJ2-7	.	.	CSSSQGGSSYEQYF	TGTTCCAGCAGCCAAGGGGGAAGCTCCTACGAGCAGTACTTC
TRBV5-8	TRBJ1-4	.	.	CASSARGDAKGEKLFF	TGTGCCAGCAGCGCCAGGGGTGATGCGAAAGGTGAAAAACTGTTTTTT
TRBV5-1	TRBJ1-5	.	.	CASSLGAGQPQHF	TGCGCCAGCAGCTTAGGGGCAGGTCAGCCCCAGCATTTT